This T cell receptor beta chain stems from a study of cytomegalovirus exposure and HLA in healthy donors. Study at large: The Caucasian-associated ancestry cluster contained about 80% of the roughly 390 genotyped donors.

This CDR3 comprises 12 residues. The V and J ends lost 10 bases and 1 base respectively, with 11 bases between them. Germline V gene lookup returns CDR1 LNHDA and CDR2 SQIVND (reference sequence). The primer mix had 60 Vbeta and 13 Jbeta primers. This table comes from immunoSEQ multiplex PCR, and its TCRdb copy is limited to in-frame clones, with some not included. The repertoire holds about 160,000 clones, with roughly 80% as singletons. The chain carries TRBV19 and TRBJ2-7; D is unclear. Specimen: PBMCs. The TCR originated in a male donor in good health and CMV-seronegative. The CDR3: CATASYSYEQYF. CDR3 sequence (DNA): TGTGCCACCGCATCCTATTCCTACGAGCAGTACTTC.